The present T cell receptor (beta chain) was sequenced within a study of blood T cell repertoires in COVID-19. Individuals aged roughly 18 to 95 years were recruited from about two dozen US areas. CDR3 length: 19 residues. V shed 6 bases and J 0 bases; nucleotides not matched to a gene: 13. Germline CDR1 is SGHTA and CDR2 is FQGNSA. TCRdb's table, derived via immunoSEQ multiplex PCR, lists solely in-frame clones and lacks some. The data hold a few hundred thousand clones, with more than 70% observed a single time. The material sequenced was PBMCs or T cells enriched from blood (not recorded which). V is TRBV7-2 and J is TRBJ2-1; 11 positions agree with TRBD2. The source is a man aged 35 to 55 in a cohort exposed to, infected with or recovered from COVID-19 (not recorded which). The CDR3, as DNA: TGTGCCAGCAGACCTGCCGGGACTAGCGGATCCACCTCCTACAATGAGCAGTTCTTC. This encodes CASRPAGTSGSTSYNEQFF. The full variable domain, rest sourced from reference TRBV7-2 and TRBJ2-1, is GAGVSQSPSNKVTEKGKDVELRCDPISGHTALYWYRQSLGQGLEFLIYFQGNSAPDKSGLPSDRFSAERTGGSVSTLTIQRTQQEDSAVYLCASRPAGTSGSTSYNEQFFGPGTRLTVL.